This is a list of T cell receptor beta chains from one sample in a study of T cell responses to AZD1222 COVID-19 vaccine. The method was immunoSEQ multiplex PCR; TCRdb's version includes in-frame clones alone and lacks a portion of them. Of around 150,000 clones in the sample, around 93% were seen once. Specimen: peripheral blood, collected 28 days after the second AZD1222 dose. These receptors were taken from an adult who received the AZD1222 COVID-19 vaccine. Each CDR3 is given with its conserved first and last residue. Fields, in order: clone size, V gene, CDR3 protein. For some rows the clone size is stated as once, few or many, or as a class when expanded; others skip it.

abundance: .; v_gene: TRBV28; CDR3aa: CASSLGPGRGGTQETQYF
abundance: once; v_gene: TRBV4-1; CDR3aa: CASSQDRVGSNQPQHF
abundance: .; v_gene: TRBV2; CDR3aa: CASSPTTGTSTEAFF
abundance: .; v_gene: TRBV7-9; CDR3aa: CASKGVWLTSTEAFF
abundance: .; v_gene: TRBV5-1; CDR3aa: CASSGQGLTDTQYF
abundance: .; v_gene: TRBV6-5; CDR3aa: CASSSLAGDQETQYF
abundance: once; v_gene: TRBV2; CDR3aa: CASGEGLGNTEAFF
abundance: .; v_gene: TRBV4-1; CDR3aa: CASSQVLRERNTEAFF
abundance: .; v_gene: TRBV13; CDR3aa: CASSFGRVTNEKLFF
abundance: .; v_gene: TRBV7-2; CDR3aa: CASSLRLGLSSGANVLTF
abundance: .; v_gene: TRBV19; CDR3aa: CASSLTPGGSGNTIYF
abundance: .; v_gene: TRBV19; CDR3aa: CASSTGGYGGYTF
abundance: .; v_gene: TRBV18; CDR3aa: CASSATSGVSYEQYF
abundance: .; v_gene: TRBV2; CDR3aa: CASTQLTYTDTQYF
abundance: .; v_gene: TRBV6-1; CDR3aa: CASSEGTASETQYF
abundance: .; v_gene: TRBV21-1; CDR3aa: CASAARGHNSPLHF
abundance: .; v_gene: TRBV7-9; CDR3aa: CASSLFADQPQHF
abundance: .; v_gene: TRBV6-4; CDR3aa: CASSDSAAGELFF
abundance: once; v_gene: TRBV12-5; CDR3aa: CASGGTLNTEAFF
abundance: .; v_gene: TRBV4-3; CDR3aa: CASSQLGSLLNTEAFF
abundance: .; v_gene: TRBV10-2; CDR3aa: CASGDNEQFF
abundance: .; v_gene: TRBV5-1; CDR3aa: CASSLGTDSGNTIYF
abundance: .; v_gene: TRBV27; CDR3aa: CASSFLNRVHEQFF
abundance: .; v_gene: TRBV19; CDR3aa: CASSIGDNSHEQYF
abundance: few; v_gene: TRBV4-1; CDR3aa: CASSQFPPSGGPSYEQYF
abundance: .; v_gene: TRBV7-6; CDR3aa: CASSLGPRGSGANVLTF
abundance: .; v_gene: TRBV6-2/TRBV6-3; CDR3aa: CASSPADGYTF
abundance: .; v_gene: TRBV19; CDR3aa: CASKGGQVDQPQHF
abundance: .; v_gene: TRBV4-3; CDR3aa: CASSHPQSPEKLFF
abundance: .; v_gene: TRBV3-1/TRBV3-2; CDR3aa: CASSQSSRLAGGTQYF
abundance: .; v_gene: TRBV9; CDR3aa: CASSASPGLVSDTQYF
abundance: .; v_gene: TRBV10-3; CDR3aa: CAISESGLSYEQYF
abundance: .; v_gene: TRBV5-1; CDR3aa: CASSVPSGGPGELFF
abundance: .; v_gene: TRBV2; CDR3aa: CASRPQGTNGYTF
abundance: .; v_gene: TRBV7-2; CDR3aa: CASSFHLRLMNTEAFF
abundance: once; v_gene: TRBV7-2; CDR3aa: CASSSDRGNEKLFF
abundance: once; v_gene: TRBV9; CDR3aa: CASSAFTSEKTQYF
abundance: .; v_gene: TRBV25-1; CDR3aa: CASSELGGDSYEQYF
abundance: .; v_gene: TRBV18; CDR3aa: CASSPLELYISGANVLTF
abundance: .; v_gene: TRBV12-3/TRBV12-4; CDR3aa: CASSYPGVGQFF
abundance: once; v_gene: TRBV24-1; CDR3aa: CATSPSPGQGLSYEQYF
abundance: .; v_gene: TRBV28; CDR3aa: CASSFKRYGYTF
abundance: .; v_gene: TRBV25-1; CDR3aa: CASSEWAGREKNIQYF
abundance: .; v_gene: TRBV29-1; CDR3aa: CSVGGEARVSEQFF
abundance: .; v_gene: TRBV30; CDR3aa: CAWSLGRNTIYF
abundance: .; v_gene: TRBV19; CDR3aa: CASSKPYNTEAFF
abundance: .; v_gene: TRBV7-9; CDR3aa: CASSLVRANTIYF
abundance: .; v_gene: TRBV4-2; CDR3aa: CASSQEIALRVEAFF
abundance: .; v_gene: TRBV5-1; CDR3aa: CASSLAPRGSTEAFF
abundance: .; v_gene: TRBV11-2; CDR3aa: CASNLGGREWVTEAFF
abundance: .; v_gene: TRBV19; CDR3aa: CASSIGGALSYGYTF
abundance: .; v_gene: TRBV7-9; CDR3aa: CASSALRTEDSPLHF
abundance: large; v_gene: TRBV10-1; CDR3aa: CASRSGQRPRNYGYTF
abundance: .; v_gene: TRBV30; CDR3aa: CAWMGTGSDEQYF
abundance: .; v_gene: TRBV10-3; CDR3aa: CAISESEGKTNTGELFF
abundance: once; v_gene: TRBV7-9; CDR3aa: CASSLAGSPLHF
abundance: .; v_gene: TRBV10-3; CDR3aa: CAIGELSGTDTQYF
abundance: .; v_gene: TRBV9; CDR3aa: CASSVSGSTEAFF